There are a few counts of the clone carrying this T cell receptor beta chain. Its specificity is unknown. Germline CDR1 reads LGHDT; CDR2 reads YNNKEL (reference sequence). CDR3 size: 12 residues. Trimming pared 4 bases from V and 7 bases from J, leaving 10 bases between. The authors used template switching to add a universal primer site and gave cDNA unique molecular identifiers. Each CDR3 protein is one row after TCRdb ran MiXCR on the 5' RACE reads. The repertoire holds around 960,000 distinct CDR3 sequences, over 9% seen once, with around 1.6% in the top ten. The source of the sample is a study of identical twins. Findings and caveats of the study: The abundant beta clonotypes from cord blood had fewer insertions, and memory repertoires had none of this. Zero-insertion findings could be partly confounded by invariant cells (MAIT and iNKT cells).

The data were also submitted as part of a second study, on yellow fever vaccine responses in identical twins.

J is TRBJ2-5 and V is TRBV3-1; D may be TRBD2 (6 bases). The specimen sequenced was PBMCs. The sequence came from a woman between 18 and 30 years old in good health. CDR3 region: CASSLRGGTQYF. In DNA, the CDR3 is TGTGCCAGCAGCCTTAGGGGAGGGACCCAGTACTTC.